A selection of T cell receptor beta chains follows, all from one sample in a study of blood T cell repertoires in COVID-19. Some clones are missing from TCRdb's copy, which holds only in-frame ones; the method was immunoSEQ multiplex PCR. The data hold about 210,000 clones, with 88% observed a single time. The sequenced sample was peripheral blood. Every receptor here comes from a man between 65 and 85 years old with acute or convalescent COVID-19. The CDR3 runs from the conserved cysteine through the conserved F or W. D genes are given only for firm matches. Size tells how often a clone was seen (once, few, many) or the class of an expanded clone, and some rows leave it out.

v_gene: TRBV18
abundance: -
len: 15
d_gene: -
j_gene: TRBJ1-2
CDR3nt: TGTGCCAGCTCACCACGGCAACAGAGAGACTATGGCTACACCTTC
CDR3aa: CASSPRQQRDYGYTF

v_gene: TRBV27
abundance: -
len: 14
d_gene: -
j_gene: TRBJ2-7
CDR3nt: TGTGCCAGCAGCCCTGTGGGGGCTGAACACGAGCAGTACTTC
CDR3aa: CASSPVGAEHEQYF

v_gene: TRBV6-5
abundance: -
len: 15
d_gene: -
j_gene: TRBJ2-1
CDR3nt: TGTGCCAGCAGTAGGGACTCGCTCCCAATGGATGAGCAGTTCTTC
CDR3aa: CASSRDSLPMDEQFF

v_gene: TRBV19
abundance: -
len: 17
d_gene: TRBD1
j_gene: TRBJ2-6
CDR3nt: TGTGCCAGTAGTATAGCCGGACAGGGCTCTGGGGCCAACGTCCTGACTTTC
CDR3aa: CASSIAGQGSGANVLTF

v_gene: TRBV6-5
abundance: -
len: 14
d_gene: -
j_gene: TRBJ2-7
CDR3nt: TGTGCCAGCGTCACCGGGACATCAAAGTACGAGCAGTACTTC
CDR3aa: CASVTGTSKYEQYF

v_gene: TRBV30
abundance: -
len: 13
d_gene: TRBD1
j_gene: TRBJ2-7
CDR3nt: TGTGCTTGGGGGACAGGCCTCTCCTACGAGCAGTACTTC
CDR3aa: CAWGTGLSYEQYF

v_gene: TRBV6-1
abundance: -
len: 12
d_gene: -
j_gene: TRBJ2-1
CDR3nt: TGTGCCAGCAGTGAAGCCGGGTCAGTGCAGTTCTTC
CDR3aa: CASSEAGSVQFF

v_gene: TRBV6-5
abundance: -
len: 11
d_gene: -
j_gene: TRBJ1-2
CDR3nt: TGTGCCAGTTACGACGGGTATGGCTACACCTTC
CDR3aa: CASYDGYGYTF

v_gene: TRBV9
abundance: -
len: 14
d_gene: TRBD2
j_gene: TRBJ2-7
CDR3nt: TGTGCCAGCAGCCCCAGACTAGCGGGTGGAGAGCAGTACTTC
CDR3aa: CASSPRLAGGEQYF

v_gene: TRBV2
abundance: -
len: 17
d_gene: TRBD2
j_gene: TRBJ2-6
CDR3nt: TGTGCCAGCCGTCGACTAGCGGGGGGCTCTGGGGCCAACGTCCTGACTTTC
CDR3aa: CASRRLAGGSGANVLTF

v_gene: TRBV6-2/TRBV6-3
abundance: few
len: 18
d_gene: TRBD1
j_gene: TRBJ2-1
CDR3nt: TGTGCCAGCAGTTACGCCGGCACAGGGGGCTCGTCCTACAATGAGCAGTTCTTC
CDR3aa: CASSYAGTGGSSYNEQFF

v_gene: TRBV5-4
abundance: once
len: 15
d_gene: TRBD2
j_gene: TRBJ2-7
CDR3nt: TGTGCCAGCAGCCTCGGCGGGAGGATTCCCTACGAGCAGTACTTC
CDR3aa: CASSLGGRIPYEQYF

v_gene: TRBV9
abundance: -
len: 14
d_gene: -
j_gene: TRBJ2-3
CDR3nt: TGTGCCAGCAGCGTAGGCGGGAGCACAGATACGCAGTATTTT
CDR3aa: CASSVGGSTDTQYF

v_gene: TRBV2
abundance: -
len: 12
d_gene: -
j_gene: TRBJ2-5
CDR3nt: TGTGCCACCTCAGGGGCCCAAGAGACCCAGTACTTC
CDR3aa: CATSGAQETQYF

v_gene: TRBV2
abundance: -
len: 14
d_gene: TRBD1
j_gene: TRBJ2-1
CDR3nt: TGTGCCAGCAGTACGGGACAGGGGTTCAATGAGCAGTTCTTC
CDR3aa: CASSTGQGFNEQFF

v_gene: TRBV5-1
abundance: -
len: 15
d_gene: TRBD1
j_gene: TRBJ2-1
CDR3nt: TGCGCCAGCAGCACAGGACAGGGGACCTACAATGAGCAGTTCTTC
CDR3aa: CASSTGQGTYNEQFF

v_gene: TRBV7-9
abundance: -
len: 15
d_gene: -
j_gene: TRBJ2-3
CDR3nt: TGTGCCAGCACCCAGGGGGGACTAGGAACAGATACGCAGTATTTT
CDR3aa: CASTQGGLGTDTQYF

v_gene: TRBV2
abundance: -
len: 14
d_gene: -
j_gene: TRBJ1-5
CDR3nt: TGTGCCAGCAGTTTCCTCGGGTGGAATCAGCCCCAGCATTTT
CDR3aa: CASSFLGWNQPQHF

v_gene: TRBV20-1
abundance: -
len: 14
d_gene: -
j_gene: TRBJ1-1
CDR3nt: TGCAGTGCTAGTTCCGGGGAACGGGTCACTGAAGCTTTCTTT
CDR3aa: CSASSGERVTEAFF

v_gene: TRBV6-5
abundance: -
len: 16
d_gene: TRBD1
j_gene: TRBJ1-2
CDR3nt: TGTGCCAGCAGTTACTCTGGCGGGACAGCAAACTATGGCTACACCTTC
CDR3aa: CASSYSGGTANYGYTF